Presented here are 11 T cell receptor beta chains from one specimen sequenced in a study of OX40 agonist ivuxolimab in advanced cancers. The protocol was immunoSEQ multiplex PCR, while the TCRdb copy is restricted to in-frame clones and leaves out a portion. This table has approximately 82,000 clones, 70% to 90% appearing once. The sequences come from CD4+ or CD8+ T cells sorted from blood, collected in a trial of the OX40 agonist ivuxolimab. The receptors here all came from an adult with an advanced solid tumor such as melanoma, head and neck, liver or kidney cancer.

V gene TRBV4-2 combines with J gene TRBJ2-5; D gene ambiguous. This CDR3 is built from 14 residues. The V gene lost 0 bases and the J gene lost 6 bases, with 11 bases spanning the gap. Germline V gene sequence: CDR1 LGHNA, CDR2 YNFKEQ. This CDR3 reads CASSQDLLGKTQYF. The CDR3 DNA is TGTGCCAGCAGCCAAGATCTATTGGGAAAGACCCAGTACTTC.

The V and J genes are TRBV5-6 and TRBJ2-1; 11 nucleotides line up with TRBD2. Germline CDR1 reads SGHDT; CDR2 reads YYEEEE. The CDR3 covers 15 residues. J gave up 7 bases and V 4 bases, and 7 bases lay outside the gene matches. In DNA form, the CDR3 reads TGTGCCAGCAGCGCGACTAGCGGGACGTGGAATGAGCAGTTCTTC. The encoded protein is CASSATSGTWNEQFF. Variable domain in full (rest from reference TRBV5-6 and TRBJ2-1): DAGVTQSPTHLIKTRGQQVTLRCSPKSGHDTVSWYQQALGQGPQFIFQYYEEEERQRGNFPDRFSGHQFPNYSSELNVNALLLGDSALYLCASSATSGTWNEQFFGPGTRLTVL.

This clone has a single count. The chain employs TRBV10-3 and TRBJ2-4; D remains ambiguous. Germline CDR1 ENHRY, CDR2 SYGVKD. Trimming pared 2 bases from V and 4 bases from J, leaving 6 bases between. The CDR3 extends over 13 amino acids. CDR3 sequence: CAISEGRKNIQYF. The CDR3 DNA is TGTGCCATCAGTGAGGGGCGGAAAAACATTCAGTACTTC.

The chain links TRBV11-3 to TRBJ1-1, with D perhaps TRBD1 (6 bases). This CDR3 is built from 14 residues. Trimming cost V 2 bases and J 1 base, with 8 bases left between them. CDR1 and CDR2 (germline): SGHNT, YENEEA. CDR3 in DNA: TGTGCCAGCAGCTTACAGGGGACGAACACTGAAGCTTTCTTT. It specifies CASSLQGTNTEAFF. The variable domain in full, completed from reference TRBV11-3 and TRBJ1-1, reads EAGVVQSPRYKIIEKKQPVAFWCNPISGHNTLYWYLQNLGQGPELLIRYENEEAVDDSQLPKDRFSAERLKGVDSTLKIQPAELGDSAVYLCASSLQGTNTEAFFGQGTRLTVV.

The chain has TRBV5-1 and TRBJ2-7; tentative D call: TRBD1 (6 bases). Germline values: CDR1 SGHRS, CDR2 YFSETQ. There are 13 residues in the CDR3. The germline V and J ends were trimmed by 3 bases and 3 bases, with 10 bases remaining between them. The DNA of the CDR3 is TGCGCCAGCAGCTGGGGGACAAGCTACGAGCAGTACTTC. Its translation: CASSWGTSYEQYF.

The chain has TRBV2 and TRBJ2-1; 8 bases line up with TRBD1. In germline, CDR1 is SNHLY, CDR2 FYNNEI. There are 14 residues in the CDR3. V lost 2 bases to trimming and J lost 7 bases; unmatched junction nucleotides: 4. CDR3 in DNA: TGTGCCAGCAGTGAACGACAGGGGAGGAATGAGCAGTTCTTC. Its protein product is CASSERQGRNEQFF.

V is TRBV5-1 and J is TRBJ2-3, with TRBD1 matching over 10 bases. V lost 2 bases and J lost 1; bases outside the gene matches: 4. CDR3 length equals 16 residues. The germline V gene has CDR1 SGHRS and CDR2 YFSETQ. This CDR3 is CASSFAGTGGTDTQYF. For the CDR3, the DNA is TGCGCCAGCAGCTTCGCCGGGACAGGGGGCACAGATACGCAGTATTTT.

The V gene is TRBV6-1, the J gene TRBJ1-1; TRBD1 matches 8 bases. After removal of 6 bases from V and 0 bases from J, the junction contained 3 bases not matched to a gene. Germline V CDR1 and CDR2: MNHNS, SASEGT. The CDR3 contains 14 residues. Here the CDR3 reads CASRRDRMNTEAFF. The DNA for the CDR3 is TGTGCCAGCAGAAGGGACAGGATGAACACTGAAGCTTTCTTT.

The CDR3 bases are TGTGCCAGCAGTTACGAGGGAGGGGTTAATTCACCCCTCCACTTT. Translation gives CASSYEGGVNSPLHF. The chain joins TRBV6-6 to TRBJ1-6; tentatively, D is TRBD1 (5 bases). The V end was cut by 2 bases, the J end by 6 bases, with 11 bases between. The V gene's germline CDR1 is MNHNY and CDR2 SVGAGI (reference sequence). The CDR3 runs to 15 residues.

This clone is a singleton in its sample. The gene calls are TRBV27 and TRBJ1-1; D uncertain. The CDR3 loop spans 14 amino acids. Trimming removed 6 bases from V and 1 base from J, with 12 bases in between. Germline CDR1 is MNHEY and CDR2 is SMNVEV (reference sequence). CDR3 bases: TGTGCCAGCAGGACGCCCGGGTGGAACACTGAAGCTTTCTTT. This gives the protein CASRTPGWNTEAFF.

The genes are TRBV10-3 and TRBJ1-6; no definite D call. Trimming cost V 0 bases and J 10 bases, with 10 bases left between them. Germline CDR1 and CDR2: ENHRY and SYGVKD. The CDR3 has 14 residues. CDR3 sequence reads: CAISESERYSPLHF. As DNA, the CDR3 is TGTGCCATCAGTGAGTCAGAAAGGTACTCACCCCTCCACTTT.